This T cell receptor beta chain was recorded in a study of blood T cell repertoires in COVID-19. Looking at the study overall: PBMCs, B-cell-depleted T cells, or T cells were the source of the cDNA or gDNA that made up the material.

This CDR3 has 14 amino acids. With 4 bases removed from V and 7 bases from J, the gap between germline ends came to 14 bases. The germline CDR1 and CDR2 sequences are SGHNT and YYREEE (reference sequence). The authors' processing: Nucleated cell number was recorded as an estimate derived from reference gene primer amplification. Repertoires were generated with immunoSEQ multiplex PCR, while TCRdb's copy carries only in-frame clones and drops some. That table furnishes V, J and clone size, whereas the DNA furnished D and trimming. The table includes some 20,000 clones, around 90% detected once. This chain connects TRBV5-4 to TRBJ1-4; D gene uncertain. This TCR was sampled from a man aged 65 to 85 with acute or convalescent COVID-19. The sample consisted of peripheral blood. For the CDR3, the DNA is TGTGCCAGCAGCCTAGATGTAGGGAGTGAAAAACTGTTTTTT. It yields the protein CASSLDVGSEKLFF.